This TCR beta chain emerged from a study of T cell responses to AZD1222 COVID-19 vaccine. Broader study findings: Donors, mostly white British, included more females; clonal diversity was possibly underestimated. Elevations in Spike-specific TCR breadth and depth followed administration of two AZD1222 doses.

A remark on this clone: Its antigen remains unidentified.

The CDR3 runs 11 residues. CDR1 is SGHRS, CDR2 YFSETQ, per germline. V lost 4 bases and J 6 bases, leaving 6 bases between the germline ends. TCRdb's copy holds only in-frame clones and misses some; the assay was immunoSEQ multiplex PCR. Counted here are about 110,000 clones, 88% occurring once; the ten biggest clones make up around 1.5%. The material was peripheral blood, obtained on day 0 of AZD1222 vaccination. The source of this sequence is an adult in good health. The gene calls are TRBV5-1 and TRBJ2-3; the D gene could be TRBD1 or TRBD2 (5 bases each). The chain's CDR3 is CASSRDDTQYF. Written as DNA, the CDR3 is TGCGCCAGCAGCAGGGACGATACGCAGTATTTT.